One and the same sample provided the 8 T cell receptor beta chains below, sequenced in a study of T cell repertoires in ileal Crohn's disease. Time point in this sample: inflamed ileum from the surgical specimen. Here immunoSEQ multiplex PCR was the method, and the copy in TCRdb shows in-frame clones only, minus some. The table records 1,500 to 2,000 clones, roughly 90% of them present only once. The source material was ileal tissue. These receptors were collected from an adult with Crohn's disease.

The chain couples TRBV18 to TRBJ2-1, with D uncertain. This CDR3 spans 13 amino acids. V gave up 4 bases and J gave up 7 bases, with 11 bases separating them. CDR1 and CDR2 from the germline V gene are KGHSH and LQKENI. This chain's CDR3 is CASSLTEKNEQFF. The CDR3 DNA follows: TGTGCCAGCTCACTAACGGAAAAAAATGAGCAGTTCTTC.

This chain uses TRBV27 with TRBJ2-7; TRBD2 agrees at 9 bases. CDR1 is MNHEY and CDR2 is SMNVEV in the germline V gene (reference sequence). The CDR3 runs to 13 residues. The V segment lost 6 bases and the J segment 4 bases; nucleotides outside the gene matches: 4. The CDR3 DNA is TGTGCCAGCAGCCGCGGGGGGGGTTACGAGCAGTACTTC. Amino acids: CASSRGGGYEQYF.

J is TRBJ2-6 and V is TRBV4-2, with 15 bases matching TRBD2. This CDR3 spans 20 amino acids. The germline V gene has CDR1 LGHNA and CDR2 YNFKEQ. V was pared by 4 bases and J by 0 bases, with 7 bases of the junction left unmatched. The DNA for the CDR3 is TGTGCCAGCAGCCGAGGACTAGCGGGAGGGCCATCCTCTGGGGCCAACGTCCTGACTTTC. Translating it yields CASSRGLAGGPSSGANVLTF.

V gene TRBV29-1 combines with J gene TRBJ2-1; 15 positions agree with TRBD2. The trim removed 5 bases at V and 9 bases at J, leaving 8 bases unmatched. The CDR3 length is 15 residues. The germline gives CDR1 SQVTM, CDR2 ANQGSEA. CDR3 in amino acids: CSVNGLAGGLGEQFF. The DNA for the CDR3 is TGCAGCGTTAACGGACTAGCGGGAGGGCTTGGTGAGCAGTTCTTC.

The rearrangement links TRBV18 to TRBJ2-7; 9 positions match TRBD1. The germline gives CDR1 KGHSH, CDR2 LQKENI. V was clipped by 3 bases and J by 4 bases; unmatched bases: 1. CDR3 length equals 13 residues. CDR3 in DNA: TGTGCCAGCTCACCGGGGACAGGGTACGAGCAGTACTTC. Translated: CASSPGTGYEQYF.

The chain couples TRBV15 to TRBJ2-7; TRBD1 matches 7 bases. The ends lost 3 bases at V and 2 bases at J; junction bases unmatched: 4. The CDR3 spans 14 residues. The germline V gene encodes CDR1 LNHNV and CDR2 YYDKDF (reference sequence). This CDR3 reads CATSSGQDPYEQYF. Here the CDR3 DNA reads TGTGCCACCAGCAGCGGACAGGACCCCTACGAGCAGTACTTC.

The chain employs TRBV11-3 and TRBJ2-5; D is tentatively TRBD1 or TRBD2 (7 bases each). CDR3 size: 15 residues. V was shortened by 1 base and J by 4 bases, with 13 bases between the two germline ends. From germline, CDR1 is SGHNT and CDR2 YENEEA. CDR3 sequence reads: CASSLGGGGGETQYF. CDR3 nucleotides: TGTGCCAGCAGCTTAGGAGGGGGCGGGGGAGAGACCCAGTACTTC.

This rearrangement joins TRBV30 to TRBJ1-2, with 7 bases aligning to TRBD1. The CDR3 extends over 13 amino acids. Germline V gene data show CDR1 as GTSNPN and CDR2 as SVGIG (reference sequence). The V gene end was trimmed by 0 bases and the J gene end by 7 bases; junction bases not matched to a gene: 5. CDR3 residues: CAWSVNRGSGYTF. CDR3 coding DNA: TGTGCCTGGAGTGTTAACAGGGGTAGTGGCTACACCTTC.